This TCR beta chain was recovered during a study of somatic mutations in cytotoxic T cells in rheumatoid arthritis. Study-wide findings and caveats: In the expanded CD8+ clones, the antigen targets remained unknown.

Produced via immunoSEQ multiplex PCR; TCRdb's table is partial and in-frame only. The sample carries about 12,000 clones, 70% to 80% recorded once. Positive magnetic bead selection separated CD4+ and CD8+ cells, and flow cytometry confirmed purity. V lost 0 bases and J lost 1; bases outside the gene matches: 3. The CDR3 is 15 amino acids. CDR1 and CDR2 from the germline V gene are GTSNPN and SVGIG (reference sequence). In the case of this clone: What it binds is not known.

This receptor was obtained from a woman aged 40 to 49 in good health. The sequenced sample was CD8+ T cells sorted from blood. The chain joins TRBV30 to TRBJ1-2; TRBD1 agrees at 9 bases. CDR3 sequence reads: CAWSVWTGDNYGYTF. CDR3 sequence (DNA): TGTGCCTGGAGTGTCTGGACAGGGGATAACTATGGCTACACCTTC.